This TCR beta chain derives from a study of T cell repertoires in cytomegalovirus infection. The CDR3 is 15 amino acids. The V and J ends lost 8 bases and 2 bases respectively, with 17 bases between them. CDR1 is SNHLY, CDR2 FYNNEI, per germline. One entry per CDR3 protein, called by TCRdb with MiXCR from the reads. Found here are 60,000 to 85,000 distinct CDR3 sequences, approximately 22% of them singletons; the top ten hold roughly 80%. This clonotype was seen a few times. Its antigen is unidentified. The rearrangement uses TRBV2 and TRBJ2-3, with D maybe TRBD2 (5 bases). The sequence was obtained from a human donor in good health (CMV status not recorded). Some clones in this sample may be carry-over from other donors' samples. The sample taken for sequencing was PBMCs, sequenced either directly or after in vitro stimulation (not recorded which). CDR3 DNA: TGTGCCAGCGGGAGTGGGCGAGACCCCACAGATACGCAGTATTTT. This translates into CASGSGRDPTDTQYF.